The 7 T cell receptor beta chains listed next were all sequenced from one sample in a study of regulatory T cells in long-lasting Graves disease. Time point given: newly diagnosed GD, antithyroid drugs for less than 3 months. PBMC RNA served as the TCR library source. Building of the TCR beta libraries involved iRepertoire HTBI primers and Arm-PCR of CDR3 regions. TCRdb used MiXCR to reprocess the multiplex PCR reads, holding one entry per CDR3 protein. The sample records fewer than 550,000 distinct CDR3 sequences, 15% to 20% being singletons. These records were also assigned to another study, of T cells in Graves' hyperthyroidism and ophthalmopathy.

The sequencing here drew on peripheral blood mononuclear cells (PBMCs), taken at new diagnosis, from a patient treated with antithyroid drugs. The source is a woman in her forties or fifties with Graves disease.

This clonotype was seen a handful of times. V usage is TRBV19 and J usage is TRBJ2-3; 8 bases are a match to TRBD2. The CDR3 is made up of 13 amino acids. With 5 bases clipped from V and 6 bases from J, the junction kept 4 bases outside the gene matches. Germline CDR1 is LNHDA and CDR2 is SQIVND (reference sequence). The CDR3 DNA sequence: TGTGCCAGTAGTCTCTGGACTAGCGATACGCAGTATTTT. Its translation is CASSLWTSDTQYF.

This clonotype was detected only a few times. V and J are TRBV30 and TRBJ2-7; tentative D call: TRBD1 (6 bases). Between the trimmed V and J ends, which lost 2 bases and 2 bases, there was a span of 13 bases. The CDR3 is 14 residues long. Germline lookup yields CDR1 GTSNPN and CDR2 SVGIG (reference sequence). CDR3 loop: CAWSQQGPTYEQYF. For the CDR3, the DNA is TGTGCCTGGAGTCAACAGGGACCCACCTACGAGCAGTACTTC.

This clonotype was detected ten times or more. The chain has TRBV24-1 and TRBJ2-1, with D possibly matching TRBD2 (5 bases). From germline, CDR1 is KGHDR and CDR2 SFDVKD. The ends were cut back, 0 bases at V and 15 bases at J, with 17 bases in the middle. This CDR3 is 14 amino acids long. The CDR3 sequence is CATSDLRRRVGPFF. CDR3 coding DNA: TGTGCCACCAGTGATTTGCGGAGGCGAGTGGGTCCGTTCTTC.

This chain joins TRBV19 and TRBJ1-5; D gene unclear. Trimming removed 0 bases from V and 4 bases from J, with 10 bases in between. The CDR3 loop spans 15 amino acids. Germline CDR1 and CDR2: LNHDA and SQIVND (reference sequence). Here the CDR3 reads CASSIDGGKNQPQHF. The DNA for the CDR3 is TGTGCCAGTAGTATAGATGGCGGCAAAAATCAGCCCCAGCATTTT.

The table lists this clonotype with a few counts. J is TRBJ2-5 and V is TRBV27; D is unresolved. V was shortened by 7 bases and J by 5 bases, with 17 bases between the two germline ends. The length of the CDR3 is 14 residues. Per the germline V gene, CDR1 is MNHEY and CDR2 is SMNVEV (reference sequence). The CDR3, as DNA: TGTGCCAGCAAGAAGAACCTACTCGCTGAGACCCAGTACTTC. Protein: CASKKNLLAETQYF.

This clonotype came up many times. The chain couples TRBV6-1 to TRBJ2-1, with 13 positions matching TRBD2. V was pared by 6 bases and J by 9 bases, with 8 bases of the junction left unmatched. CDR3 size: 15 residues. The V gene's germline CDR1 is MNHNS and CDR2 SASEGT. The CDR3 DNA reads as TGTGCCAGCAGGGAAACTAGCGGGGGGGCCAGTGAGCAGTTCTTC. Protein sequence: CASRETSGGASEQFF.

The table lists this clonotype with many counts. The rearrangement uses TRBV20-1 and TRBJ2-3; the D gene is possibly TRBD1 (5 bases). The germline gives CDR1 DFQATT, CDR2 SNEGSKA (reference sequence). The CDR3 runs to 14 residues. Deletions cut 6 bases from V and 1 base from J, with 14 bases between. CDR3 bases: TGCAGTGCCCAACCCGAGACAGGCACAGATACGCAGTATTTT. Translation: CSAQPETGTDTQYF.